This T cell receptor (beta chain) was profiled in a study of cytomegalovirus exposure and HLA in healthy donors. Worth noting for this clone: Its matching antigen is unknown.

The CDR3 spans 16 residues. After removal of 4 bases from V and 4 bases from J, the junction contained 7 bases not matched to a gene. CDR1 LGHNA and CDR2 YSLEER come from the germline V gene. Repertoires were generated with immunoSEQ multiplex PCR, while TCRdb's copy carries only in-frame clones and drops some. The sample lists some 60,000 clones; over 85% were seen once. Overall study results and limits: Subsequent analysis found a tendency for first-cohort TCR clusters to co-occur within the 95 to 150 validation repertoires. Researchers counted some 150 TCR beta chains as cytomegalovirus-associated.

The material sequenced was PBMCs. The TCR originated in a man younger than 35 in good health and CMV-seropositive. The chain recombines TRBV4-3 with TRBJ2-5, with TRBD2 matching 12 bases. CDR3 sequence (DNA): TGCGCCAGCAGCCCCTCTAGCGGGAGGGCCGGAGAGACCCAGTACTTC. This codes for CASSPSSGRAGETQYF.